This T cell receptor beta chain was documented in a study of post-analysis software for immune sequencing data (dated by TCRdb to the mid-2010s). About the full investigation: The recorded disease courses included relapsing-remitting, secondary progressive and progressive-relapsing multiple sclerosis, and some patients had no subtype annotation. Patient repertoires were compared against 11 previously published healthy control repertoires from donors aged 6 to 25 years. A subset of samples was prepared in parallel using single-end sample barcoding, then pooled and co-amplified after Illumina adapter ligation.

From the cysteine up to the phenylalanine, the CDR3 has a length of 15 residues. Just CDR3 DNA is preserved here, 45 bases in frame from base 1. Sequences MNHEY (CDR1) and SVGAGI (CDR2) are obtained from the germline V gene. The junction shows trimming of 5 bases on V and 1 base on J, plus 15 bases between the germline ends. To demonstrate the VDJtools post-analysis software, the study profiled TCR beta repertoires from the peripheral blood of some 13 young patients with multiple sclerosis. The multiple sclerosis patients were children and adolescents ranging in age from about 6 to 16 years. The library was produced with PCR. The instrument given in TCRdb is Illumina HiSeq 2500. Unique molecular identifiers were incorporated into TCR beta cDNA libraries to reduce PCR and sequencing biases. Roughly 0.5 million cDNA molecules were obtained per 1 to 10 million input T cells, so each molecule approximated one T cell. The same protocol used for the earlier healthy control dataset was applied to prepare and sequence the patient libraries. Samples belonging to the same batch were prepared together, multiplexed and sequenced on a shared HiSeq lane. The authors' analysis ran thus. MIGEC handled the raw barcoded reads, throwing out single-read molecular identifier groups before consensus assembly and CDR3 extraction. VDJtools was used for post-analysis of the clonotype tables, and diversity was normalized by down-sampling every dataset to the size of the smallest sample. In repertoire overlap clustering, CDR3 amino acid sequences, but not nucleotide sequences, were matched to correct batch-related cross-sample contamination. Clones were called with MiXCR by TCRdb after fastp trimmed the public reads at Q25, and only in-frame beta chains were retained. All rows with the same CDR3 protein become a single entry with the most common DNA and genes. The V and J calls here are based on TCRdb, not the publication. This sample comprises a few hundred thousand distinct CDR3 sequences, less than 40% of them detected only once. The ten biggest clones cover under 9% of the sample.

On the study overall, not on this receptor specifically: Significantly lower normalized Chao1 diversity was found in multiple sclerosis patients than in controls, suggesting substantial peripheral T-cell clonal expansion. Patients showed significantly higher frequencies than controls for about five TRBV segments, among them TRBV5-6, TRBV5-1 and TRBV20-1. Direct clustering with F measure revealed strong co-clustering of samples prepared in the same batch, which led to a batch-effect correction. The multiple sclerosis patient group was slightly younger than the control group.

In its sample, this clonotype was seen a few times. There is no known antigen for this receptor. No base-level quality is on record; no much larger clone is a single base apart. This sequence originates from a girl aged 2 to 10 with multiple sclerosis. The rearranged segments are TRBV6-5 and TRBJ2-7; the best D guess is TRBD1, with 6 bases matching. The sequencing input was blood. The CDR3 protein: CASSPGTYLSYEQYF. The DNA reads TGTGCCAGCAGTCCCGGGACATACCTATCCTACGAGCAGTACTTC.